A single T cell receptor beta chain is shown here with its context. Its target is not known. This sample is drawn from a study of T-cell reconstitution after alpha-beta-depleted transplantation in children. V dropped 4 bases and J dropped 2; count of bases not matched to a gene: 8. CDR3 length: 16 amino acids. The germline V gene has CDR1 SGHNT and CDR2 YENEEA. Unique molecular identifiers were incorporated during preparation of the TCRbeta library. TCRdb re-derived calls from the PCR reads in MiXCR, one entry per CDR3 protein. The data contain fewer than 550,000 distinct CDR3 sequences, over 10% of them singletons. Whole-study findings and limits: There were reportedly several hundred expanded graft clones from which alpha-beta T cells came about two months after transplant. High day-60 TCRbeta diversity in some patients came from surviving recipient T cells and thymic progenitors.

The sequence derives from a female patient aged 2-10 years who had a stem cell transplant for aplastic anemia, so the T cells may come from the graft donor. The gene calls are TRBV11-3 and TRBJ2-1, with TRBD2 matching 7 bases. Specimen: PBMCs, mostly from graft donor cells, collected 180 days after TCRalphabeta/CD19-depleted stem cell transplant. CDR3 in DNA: TGTGCCAGCAGCTCCGTGTCGAGCGGGGCCTACAATGAGCAGTTCTTC. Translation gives CASSSVSSGAYNEQFF.